Sequencing of this T cell receptor beta chain was carried out in a study of CD8+ T cells in alopecia areata. Findings of the study overall: Whether baseline CD8+ expansion is linked to response remains uncertain, given a single nonresponder. Tofacitinib significantly reduced both scalp clonality and expanded CD8+ clones among the top 100. Mice showed clearer TCR sharing than patients did, a gap that was possibly HLA-related.

RNA, once extracted, was reverse transcribed into cDNA for use as the sequencing template. TCRdb's table, derived via immunoSEQ multiplex PCR, lists solely in-frame clones and lacks some. The table shows around 290,000 clones, with roughly 60% occurring only once. Treatment denoted: oral pan-JAK inhibitor, 5-10 mg twice daily. In alopecia areata patients, both lesional scalp punch biopsies and peripheral blood were collected. To note about this clone: Its target is unknown.

This clonotype was obtained from a human donor with alopecia areata. The material was CD4+ T cells sorted from blood, obtained at week 24, from a patient treated with tofacitinib.

This CDR3 reads CASSQEAGNLAADTQYF. CDR3 nucleotides: TGCGCCAGCAGCCAAGAGGCGGGGAACCTCGCGGCAGATACGCAGTATTTT. The chain couples TRBV4-3 to TRBJ2-3; TRBD2 might be the D (6 bases). The CDR3 consists of 17 residues. Germline V gives CDR1 LGHNA, CDR2 YSLEER. Trimming took 0 bases from V and 4 from J, leaving 17 bases between them.